This T cell receptor (beta chain) was profiled in a study of blood T cell repertoires in COVID-19. The length of the CDR3 is 13 residues. V trimming: 7 bases; J trimming: 7 bases; junction bases outside the gene matches: 7. This table comes from immunoSEQ multiplex PCR, and its TCRdb copy is limited to in-frame clones, with some not included. The sample has 250,000 to 350,000 clones, about 88% seen once. Cohorts were assigned according to the clinical history that participants reported. Source material: PBMCs or T cells enriched from blood (not recorded which). The rearrangement links TRBV12-3 or TRBV12-4 to TRBJ2-1, with 7 bases aligning to TRBD2. The receptor was isolated from a woman aged 50 to 65 who had recovered from COVID-19. As DNA, the CDR3 is TGTGCCAGCAAATGGGGTAGCGGGAATGAGCAGTTCTTC. Protein: CASKWGSGNEQFF.